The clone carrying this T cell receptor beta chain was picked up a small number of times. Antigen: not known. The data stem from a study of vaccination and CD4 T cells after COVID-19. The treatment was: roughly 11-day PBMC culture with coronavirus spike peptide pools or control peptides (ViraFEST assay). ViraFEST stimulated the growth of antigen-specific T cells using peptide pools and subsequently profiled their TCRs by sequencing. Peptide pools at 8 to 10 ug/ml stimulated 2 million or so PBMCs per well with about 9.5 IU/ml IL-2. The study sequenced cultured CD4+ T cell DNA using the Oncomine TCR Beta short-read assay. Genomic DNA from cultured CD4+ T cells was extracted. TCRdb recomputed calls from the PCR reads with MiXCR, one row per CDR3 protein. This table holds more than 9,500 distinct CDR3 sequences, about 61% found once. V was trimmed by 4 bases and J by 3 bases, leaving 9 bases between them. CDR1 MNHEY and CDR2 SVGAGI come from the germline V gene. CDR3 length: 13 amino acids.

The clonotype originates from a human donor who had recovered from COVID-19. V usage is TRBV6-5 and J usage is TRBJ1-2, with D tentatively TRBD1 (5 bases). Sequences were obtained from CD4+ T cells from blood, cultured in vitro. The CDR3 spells CASSFDRDYGYTF. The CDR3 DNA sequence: TGTGCCAGCAGTTTCGACAGAGACTATGGCTACACCTTC.